Listed below are T cell receptor beta chains from one sample, sequenced in a study of shared clonotypes between healthy human individuals. The protocol was immunoSEQ multiplex PCR, while the TCRdb copy is restricted to in-frame clones and leaves out a portion. The repertoire includes about 1.1 million clones, 78% of them detected once, and approximately 0.5% sits in the top ten. The sample taken for sequencing was memory CD4+ T cells from PBMCs. The origin of the receptors is a man aged 18 to 29 in good health. Some clones in this sample may be carry-over from other donors' samples. Each CDR3 is given with its conserved first and last residue. The D gene is left open where the match is weak. Expanded clones are given a class, and other clones once, few, many or no size at all.

clone size	V gene	J gene	D gene	CDR3 protein	CDR3 DNA
NA	TRBV5-4	TRBJ2-1	TRBD2	CASSLSGRGYNEQFF	TGTGCCAGCAGCTTAAGCGGGAGAGGCTACAATGAGCAGTTCTTC
NA	TRBV5-1	TRBJ2-3	TRBD1	CASSNSPGGGTDTQYF	TGCGCCAGCAGCAATTCCCCAGGGGGCGGTACGGATACGCAATATTTT
NA	TRBV2	TRBJ1-2	NA	CASSEGVRIYGYTF	TGTGCCAGCAGTGAAGGGGTCAGAATCTATGGCTACACCTTC
few	TRBV6-1	TRBJ1-2	TRBD1	CASSVGQGNGYTF	TGTGCCAGCAGTGTGGGACAGGGGAATGGCTACACCTTC
NA	TRBV11-3	TRBJ1-1	TRBD1	CASSRHRDSEAFF	TGTGCCAGCAGCCGCCACCGGGACAGTGAAGCTTTCTTT
NA	TRBV5-8	TRBJ2-5	NA	CASSDRGSLRETQYF	TGTGCCAGCAGTGATCGGGGCTCACTACGGGAGACCCAGTACTTC
NA	TRBV5-4	TRBJ2-1	TRBD2	CASSSAGSRNEQFF	TGTGCCAGCAGCTCAGCGGGAAGTCGTAATGAGCAGTTCTTC
few	TRBV6-5	TRBJ2-1	TRBD2	CASRVPGGTNEQFF	TGTGCCAGCAGAGTCCCGGGAGGCACCAATGAGCAGTTCTTC
NA	TRBV5-1	TRBJ2-1	TRBD1	CASSLSAGQGAREQFF	TGCGCCAGCAGCTTGTCCGCGGGACAGGGGGCGCGTGAGCAGTTCTTC
NA	TRBV10-1	TRBJ1-1	TRBD1	CASSDRTGGDEAFF	TGCGCCAGCAGTGACAGGACAGGTGGGGATGAAGCTTTCTTT
once	TRBV2	TRBJ1-2	TRBD1	CASSTTGGGNGYTF	TGTGCCAGCAGTACGACAGGGGGCGGAAATGGCTACACCTTC
NA	TRBV27	TRBJ2-5	TRBD2	CASSLLAGGRGETQYF	TGTGCCAGCAGTCTACTAGCGGGAGGAAGGGGGGAGACCCAGTACTTC
NA	TRBV27	TRBJ1-4	NA	CASRTRTGNNEKLFF	TGTGCCAGCAGAACCAGAACAGGAAACAATGAAAAACTGTTTTTT
few	TRBV7-6	TRBJ1-1	NA	CASSLGPGRTEAFF	TGTGCCAGCAGCCTAGGGCCGGGACGGACTGAAGCTTTCTTT
few	TRBV5-1	TRBJ1-1	NA	CASSLAMGDVTEAFF	TGCGCCAGCAGCTTGGCCATGGGGGATGTTACTGAAGCTTTCTTT
NA	TRBV5-4	TRBJ2-5	NA	CASSLRSSGARETQYF	TGTGCCAGCAGCTTAAGGTCTAGTGGGGCCCGGGAGACCCAGTACTTC
NA	TRBV29-1	TRBJ2-3	TRBD2	CSVRLAGITDTQYF	TGCAGCGTCCGACTAGCGGGAATCACAGATACGCAGTATTTT
few	TRBV28	TRBJ2-3	NA	CASSSSSDTQYF	TGTGCCAGCAGTTCCTCGTCAGATACGCAGTATTTT
NA	TRBV18	TRBJ2-4	TRBD1	CASSPPNRGRNIQYF	TGTGCCAGCTCACCACCGAACAGGGGGCGGAACATTCAGTACTTC
NA	TRBV4-1	TRBJ2-5	NA	CASSQEGTGWPYQETQYF	TGCGCCAGCAGCCAAGAGGGAACAGGGTGGCCGTACCAAGAGACCCAGTACTTC
NA	TRBV18	TRBJ1-2	NA	CASSPGMLLAGGGYTF	TGTGCCAGCTCACCAGGGATGCTGCTCGCTGGGGGTGGCTACACCTTC
NA	TRBV5-1	TRBJ2-6	TRBD2	CASSLEASGRTLSANVLTF	TGCGCCAGCAGCTTGGAGGCTAGCGGGCGCACACTCTCGGCCAACGTCCTGACTTTC
NA	TRBV28	TRBJ1-3	TRBD1	CASNGQGGSGNTIYF	TGTGCCAGTAACGGACAGGGAGGGTCTGGAAACACCATATATTTT
NA	TRBV28	TRBJ2-2	TRBD2	CASRPRVWAGGNTGELFF	TGTGCCAGCAGGCCCCGTGTTTGGGCGGGAGGGAACACCGGGGAGCTGTTTTTT
NA	TRBV18	TRBJ2-3	TRBD1	CASSPIGQGTDTQYF	TGTGCCAGCTCACCAATCGGACAGGGAACAGATACGCAGTATTTT
NA	TRBV5-1	TRBJ2-1	NA	CASSLSVSYNEQFF	TGCGCCAGCAGCTTGAGCGTTTCCTACAATGAGCAGTTCTTC
NA	TRBV5-1	TRBJ1-1	NA	CASSLNSGQNTEAFF	TGCGCCAGCAGCCTAAATTCAGGGCAAAACACTGAAGCTTTCTTT
NA	TRBV5-4	TRBJ1-1	TRBD1	CASSLLRTGQFYRNTEAFF	TGTGCCAGCAGCTTGCTTAGGACGGGACAGTTTTATCGGAACACTGAAGCTTTCTTT
NA	TRBV9	TRBJ1-3	NA	CASSSTDSPGNTIYF	TGTGCCAGCAGCTCTACGGACAGTCCCGGAAACACCATATATTTT
NA	TRBV5-8	TRBJ1-2	TRBD1	CASSSDRARIGYTF	TGTGCCAGCAGCTCCGACAGGGCTCGAATTGGCTACACCTTC
few	TRBV4-1	TRBJ1-1	NA	CASSRNQGTEAFF	TGCGCCAGCAGCCGAAACCAGGGGACTGAAGCTTTCTTT
once	TRBV29-1	TRBJ1-2	TRBD1	CSATTGDYGYTF	TGCAGCGCTACGACAGGGGACTATGGCTACACCTTC
NA	TRBV6-4	TRBJ2-3	NA	CASSDHSSDTQYF	TGTGCCAGCAGTGACCACAGTTCAGATACGCAGTATTTT
NA	TRBV18	TRBJ1-2	NA	CASSVGRLYGYTF	TGTGCCAGCTCGGTAGGACGGCTCTATGGCTACACCTTC
NA	TRBV4-1	TRBJ1-3	NA	CASSKRQQTNGNTIYF	TGCGCCAGCAGCAAAAGACAACAGACAAATGGAAACACCATATATTTT
NA	TRBV9	TRBJ1-4	TRBD1	CASSATGGREKLFF	TGTGCCAGCAGCGCTACAGGGGGAAGGGAAAAACTGTTTTTT
NA	TRBV7-8	TRBJ2-3	NA	CASSKGRSTDTQYF	TGTGCCAGCAGCAAGGGGCGTAGCACAGATACGCAGTATTTT
NA	TRBV2	TRBJ2-3	NA	CASSSLAVGGTDTQYF	TGTGCCAGCAGTTCCTTAGCGGTGGGGGGCACAGATACGCAGTATTTT